The 13 T cell receptor beta chains presented below share a single source sample, sequenced in a study of PD-1 blockade in classical Hodgkin lymphoma. Time point of the sample: cycle 4 day 1 (C4D1), after 6 weeks of nivolumab. The patients all showed relapse after autologous stem cell transplantation, while their brentuximab vedotin exposure varied. Profiled with immunoSEQ multiplex PCR; TCRdb holds only in-frame clones, not every one. The sample lists about 24,000 clones, about 80% occurring once. The sequences come from peripheral blood mononuclear cells (PBMCs), collected before the fourth cycle of nivolumab. The source of these receptors is a human donor with classical Hodgkin lymphoma.

The rearrangement joins TRBV2 to TRBJ1-5, with a possible D match to TRBD1 (5 bases). Germline CDR1 SNHLY, CDR2 FYNNEI. The V end lost 7 bases, the J end lost 0 bases, and 13 bases lay between the germline ends. This CDR3 is 15 amino acids long. In nucleotides, the CDR3 is TGTGCCAGCAAACTAGCCAGGGTTAGCAATCAGCCCCAGCATTTT. Amino acids: CASKLARVSNQPQHF.

A remark on this clone: At one of its ends the junction is not consistent with the germline gene, which may arise from a read error. The rearrangement links TRBV29-1 to TRBJ1-2; D may be TRBD1 (5 bases). The length of the CDR3 is 10 residues. Germline CDR1 reads SQVTM; CDR2 reads ANQGSEA. CDR3 in amino acids: CSVYDGDPLF. CDR3 nucleotides: TGCAGCGTCTATGACGGGGACCCGCTCTTC.

This rearrangement joins TRBV4-1 to TRBJ1-5, with D hard to call. CDR1 is MGHRA, CDR2 YSYEKL, per germline. The CDR3 spans 12 residues. V was shortened by 0 bases and J by 8 bases, with 5 bases between the two germline ends. For the CDR3, the DNA is TGCGCCAGCAGCCAAGATGAGGAGCCCCAGCATTTT. Its translation is CASSQDEEPQHF.

The chain uses TRBV27 and TRBJ1-6; D may be TRBD1 (6 bases). Germline V lookup: CDR1 MNHEY, CDR2 SMNVEV (reference sequence). V lost 6 bases, J lost 2 bases, and 8 bases lay in between. The CDR3 has 14 residues. The CDR3, as DNA: TGTGCCAGCAGACAGGGAACCTATAATTCACCCCTCCACTTT. It yields the protein CASRQGTYNSPLHF.

The rearrangement links TRBV28 to TRBJ2-7; 7 nucleotides agree with TRBD1. This CDR3 comprises 15 residues. Germline CDR1 is MDHEN and CDR2 is SYDVKM. With V trimmed by 4 bases and J by 0 bases, 6 bases remained unmatched. In nucleotides, the CDR3 is TGTGCCAGCAGTTCCCCAGGGGACAGCTCCTACGAGCAGTACTTC. It encodes CASSSPGDSSYEQYF.

The chain joins TRBV6-5 to TRBJ2-7; TRBD1 agrees at 10 bases. From germline, CDR1 is MNHEY and CDR2 SVGAGI. The CDR3 totals 15 residues. Trimming at V came to 0 bases and at J to 3 bases, leaving 2 bases not matched to a gene. The CDR3 DNA is TGTGCCAGCAGTTACTCCGGGACAGGGGACTACGAGCAGTACTTC. Amino acids: CASSYSGTGDYEQYF.

The J gene is TRBJ2-2, the V gene TRBV10-3, with 8 bases aligning to TRBD2. The germline gives CDR1 ENHRY, CDR2 SYGVKD. This CDR3 contains 16 residues. Trimming cost V 7 bases and J 1 base; bases outside gene matches: 8. Here the CDR3 reads CAIKPGSGMNTGELFF. In DNA form, the CDR3 reads TGTGCCATCAAACCCGGTAGCGGGATGAACACCGGGGAGCTGTTTTTT.

The genes are TRBV2 and TRBJ2-2; no clear D gene. From germline, CDR1 is SNHLY and CDR2 FYNNEI. Trimming took 7 bases from V and 0 from J, leaving 9 bases between them. CDR3 length: 14 amino acids. The CDR3 coding sequence is TGTGCCAGCATTTGGACGTCGAACACCGGGGAGCTGTTTTTT. Residues: CASIWTSNTGELFF. The complete variable domain, with remaining parts taken from reference TRBV2 and TRBJ2-2, reads EPEVTQTPSHQVTQMGQEVILRCVPISNHLYFYWYRQILGQKVEFLVSFYNNEISEKSEIFDDQFSVERPDGSNFTLKIRSTKLEDSAMYFCASIWTSNTGELFFGEGSRLTVL.

J is TRBJ1-1 and V is TRBV30; D is ambiguous. The CDR3 has 13 amino acids. V gave up 0 bases and J gave up 5 bases, with 10 bases separating them. Germline V lookup: CDR1 GTSNPN, CDR2 SVGIG (reference sequence). The CDR3 sequence is CAWSVSWRTEAFF. The CDR3 bases are TGTGCCTGGAGTGTAAGCTGGCGGACTGAAGCTTTCTTT.

The V gene is TRBV7-2, the J gene TRBJ2-5; a weak D match, TRBD2 (7 bases). CDR3 size: 16 residues. The V end was cut by 4 bases, the J end by 5 bases, with 20 bases between. The germline CDR1 and CDR2 sequences are SGHTA and FQGNSA. CDR3 in amino acids: CASSSRGAGVRETQYF. CDR3 bases: TGTGCCAGCAGCTCCCGGGGGGCGGGAGTGCGGGAGACCCAGTACTTC. Complete variable domain (other parts from reference TRBV7-2 and TRBJ2-5): GAGVSQSPSNKVTEKGKDVELRCDPISGHTALYWYRQSLGQGLEFLIYFQGNSAPDKSGLPSDRFSAERTGGSVSTLTIQRTQQEDSAVYLCASSSRGAGVRETQYFGPGTRLLVL.

The chain couples TRBV10-3 to TRBJ1-5; D remains unclear. Germline CDR1 reads ENHRY; CDR2 reads SYGVKD. Trimming pared 3 bases from V and 3 bases from J, leaving 9 bases between. The CDR3 covers 14 residues. The CDR3: CAISDYSSNQPQHF. In DNA form, the CDR3 reads TGTGCCATCAGTGATTACAGCTCCAATCAGCCCCAGCATTTT.

CDR3 region: CASSWDRETHEQYF. The DNA for the CDR3 is TGTGCCAGCAGCTGGGACAGGGAGACCCACGAGCAGTACTTC. This chain joins TRBV5-6 and TRBJ2-7; TRBD1 aligns across 9 bases. Germline-derived CDR1 and CDR2 are SGHDT and YYEEEE. The CDR3 covers 14 residues. The V and J ends lost 3 bases and 5 bases, in that order; junction bases with no gene match: 6. Complete variable domain (other parts from reference TRBV5-6 and TRBJ2-7): DAGVTQSPTHLIKTRGQQVTLRCSPKSGHDTVSWYQQALGQGPQFIFQYYEEEERQRGNFPDRFSGHQFPNYSSELNVNALLLGDSALYLCASSWDRETHEQYFGPGTRLTVT.

The chain has TRBV9 and TRBJ1-2; D ambiguous. Germline V gives CDR1 SGDLS, CDR2 YYNGEE. V lost 4 bases to trimming and J lost 5 bases, with 6 bases between them. CDR3 length: 11 amino acids. CDR3 DNA sequence: TGTGCCAGCAGCACCGTGTATGGCTACACCTTC. Its protein product is CASSTVYGYTF. Supplemented by reference TRBV9 and TRBJ1-2, the full variable domain reads DSGVTQTPKHLITATGQRVTLRCSPRSGDLSVYWYQQSLDQGLQFLIQYYNGEERAKGNILERFSAQQFPDLHSELNLSSLELGDSALYFCASSTVYGYTFGSGTRLTVV.